This T cell receptor (beta chain) came from a study of long-term antiretroviral therapy in people with HIV. Germline V gene sequence: CDR1 MGHRA, CDR2 YSYEKL. V was cut by 0 bases and J by 6 bases, with 15 bases left in between. This CDR3 is 15 amino acids long. It was version v3.0 of the immunoSEQ assay that was run at survey level. Per-sample sequencing targets were roughly 35,000-55,000 T-cell genomes. This table comes from immunoSEQ multiplex PCR, and its TCRdb copy is limited to in-frame clones, with some not included. The data contain 30,000 or so clones, around 82% of them singletons. This clonotype was sampled from a man aged 35 to 55 with HIV. This chain connects TRBV4-1 to TRBJ2-7, with D perhaps matching TRBD1 (6 bases). This material consisted of unsorted PBMCs, taken 3 years after starting antiretroviral therapy. The CDR3 bases are TGCGCCAGCAGCCAAGATGAACAGGGCGCTCGCGAGCAGTACTTC. Amino acid sequence: CASSQDEQGAREQYF.